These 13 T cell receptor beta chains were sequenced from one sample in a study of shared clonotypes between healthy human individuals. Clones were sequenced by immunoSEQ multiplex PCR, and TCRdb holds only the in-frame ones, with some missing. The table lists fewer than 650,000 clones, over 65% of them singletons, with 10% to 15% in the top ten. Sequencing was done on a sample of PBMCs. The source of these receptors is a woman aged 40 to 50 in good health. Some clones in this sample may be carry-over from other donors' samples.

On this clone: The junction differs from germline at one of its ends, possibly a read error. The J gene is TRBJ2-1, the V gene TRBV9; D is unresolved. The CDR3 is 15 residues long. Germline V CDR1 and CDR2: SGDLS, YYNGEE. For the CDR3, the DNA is TGTGCCAGCAGCTTAACAGAGAGCTCCTACAATGGGCAGTTCTTC. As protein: CASSLTESSYNGQFF.

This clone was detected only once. CDR3 protein: CASSLGLAGYLGDEQYF. The CDR3 DNA sequence: TGTGCCAGCAGCTTAGGACTAGCGGGATACCTGGGGGACGAGCAGTACTTC. V usage is TRBV7-9 and J usage is TRBJ2-7, with 11 bases that match TRBD2. The J segment lost 5 bases and the V segment lost 1 base, leaving 10 bases of the junction unmatched. Germline loops: CDR1 SEHNR, CDR2 FQNEAQ (reference sequence). The length of the CDR3 is 17 residues.

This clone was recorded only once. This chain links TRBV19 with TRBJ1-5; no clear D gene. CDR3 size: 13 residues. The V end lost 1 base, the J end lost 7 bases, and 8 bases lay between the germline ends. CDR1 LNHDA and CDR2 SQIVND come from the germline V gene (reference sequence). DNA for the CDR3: TGTGCCAGTAGTATAGGGGTTGGGCAGCCCCAGCATTTT. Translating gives CASSIGVGQPQHF.

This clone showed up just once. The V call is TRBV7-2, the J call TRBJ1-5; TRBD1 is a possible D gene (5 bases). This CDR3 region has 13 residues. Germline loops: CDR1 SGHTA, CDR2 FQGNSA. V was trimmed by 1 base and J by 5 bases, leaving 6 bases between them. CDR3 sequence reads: CASSLEGDQPQHF. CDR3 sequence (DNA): TGTGCCAGCAGCTTAGAAGGGGATCAGCCCCAGCATTTT.

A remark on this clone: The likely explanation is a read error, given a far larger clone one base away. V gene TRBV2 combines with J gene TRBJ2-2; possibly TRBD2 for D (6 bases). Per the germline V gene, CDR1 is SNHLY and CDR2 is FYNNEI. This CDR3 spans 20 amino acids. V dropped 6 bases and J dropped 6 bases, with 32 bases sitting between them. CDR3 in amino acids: CASSAVGLPDGEDWAGELFF. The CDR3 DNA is TGTGCCAGCAGCGCTGTTGGTCTACCGGACGGGGAGGATTGGGCCGGGGAGCTGTTTTTT.

CDR3 region: CASSPPPRGEGLETQYF. DNA for the CDR3: TGTGCCAGCAGCCCGCCTCCTCGGGGGGAGGGCCTGGAGACCCAGTACTTC. The chain couples TRBV7-2 to TRBJ2-5; 7 nucleotides line up with TRBD2. The CDR3 extends over 17 amino acids. After removal of 5 bases from V and 5 bases from J, the junction contained 17 bases not matched to a gene. Germline values: CDR1 SGHTA, CDR2 FQGNSA.

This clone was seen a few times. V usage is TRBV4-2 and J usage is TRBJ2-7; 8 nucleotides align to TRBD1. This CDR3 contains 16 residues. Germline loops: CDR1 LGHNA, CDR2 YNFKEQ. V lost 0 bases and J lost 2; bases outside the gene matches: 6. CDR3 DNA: TGTGCCAGCAGCCAAGATTTCCAGGGGGCCACCTACGAGCAGTACTTC. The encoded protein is CASSQDFQGATYEQYF.

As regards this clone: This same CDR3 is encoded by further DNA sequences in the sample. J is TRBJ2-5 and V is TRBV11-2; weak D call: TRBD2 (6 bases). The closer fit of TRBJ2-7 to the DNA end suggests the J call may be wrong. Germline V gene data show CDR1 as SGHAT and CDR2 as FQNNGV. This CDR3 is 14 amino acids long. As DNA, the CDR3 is TGTGCCAGCAGCTTAGGGCGGGGCACCTACGAGCAGTACTTC. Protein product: CASSLGRGTYEQYF.

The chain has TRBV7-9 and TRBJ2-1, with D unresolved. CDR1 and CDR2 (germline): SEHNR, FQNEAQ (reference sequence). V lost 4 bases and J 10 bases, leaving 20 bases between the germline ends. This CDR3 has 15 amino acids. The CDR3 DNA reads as TGTGCCAGCAGCTCGGGCCCTACTACTGGTTGGGAGCAGTTCTTC. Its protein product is CASSSGPTTGWEQFF. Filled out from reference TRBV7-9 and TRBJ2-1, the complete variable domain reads DTGVSQNPRHKITKRGQNVTFRCDPISEHNRLYWYRQTLGQGPEFLTYFQNEAQLEKSRLLSDRFSAERPKGSFSTLEIQRTEQGDSAMYLCASSSGPTTGWEQFFGPGTRLTVL.

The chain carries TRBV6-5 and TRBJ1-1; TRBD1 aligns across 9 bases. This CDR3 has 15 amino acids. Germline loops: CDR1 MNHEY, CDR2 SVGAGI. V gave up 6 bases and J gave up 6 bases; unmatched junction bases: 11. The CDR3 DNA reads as TGTGCCAGCAGCTTACGGGCGGGACAGGGCCCTGAAGCTTTCTTT. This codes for CASSLRAGQGPEAFF.

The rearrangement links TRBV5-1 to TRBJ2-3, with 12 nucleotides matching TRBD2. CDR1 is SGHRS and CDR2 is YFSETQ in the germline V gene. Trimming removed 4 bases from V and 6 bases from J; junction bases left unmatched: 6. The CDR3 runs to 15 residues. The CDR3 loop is CASSPGLAGQDTQYF. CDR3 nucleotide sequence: TGCGCCAGCAGCCCTGGACTAGCGGGACAGGATACGCAGTATTTT.

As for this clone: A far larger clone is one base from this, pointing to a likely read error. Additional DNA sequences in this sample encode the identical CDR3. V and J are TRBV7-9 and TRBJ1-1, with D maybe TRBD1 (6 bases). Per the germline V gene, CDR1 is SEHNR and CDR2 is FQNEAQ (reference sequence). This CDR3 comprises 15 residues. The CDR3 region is CASSSPRTANTEAFF. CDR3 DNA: TGTGCCAGCAGCTCTCCCCGGACAGCGAACACTGAGGCTTTCTTT.

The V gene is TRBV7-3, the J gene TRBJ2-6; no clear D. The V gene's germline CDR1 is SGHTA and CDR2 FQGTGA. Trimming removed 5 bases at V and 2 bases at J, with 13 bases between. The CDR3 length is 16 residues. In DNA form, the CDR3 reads TGTGCCAGCAGCCCTAAGGTACGGACTGGGGCCAACGTCCTGACTTTC. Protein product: CASSPKVRTGANVLTF.